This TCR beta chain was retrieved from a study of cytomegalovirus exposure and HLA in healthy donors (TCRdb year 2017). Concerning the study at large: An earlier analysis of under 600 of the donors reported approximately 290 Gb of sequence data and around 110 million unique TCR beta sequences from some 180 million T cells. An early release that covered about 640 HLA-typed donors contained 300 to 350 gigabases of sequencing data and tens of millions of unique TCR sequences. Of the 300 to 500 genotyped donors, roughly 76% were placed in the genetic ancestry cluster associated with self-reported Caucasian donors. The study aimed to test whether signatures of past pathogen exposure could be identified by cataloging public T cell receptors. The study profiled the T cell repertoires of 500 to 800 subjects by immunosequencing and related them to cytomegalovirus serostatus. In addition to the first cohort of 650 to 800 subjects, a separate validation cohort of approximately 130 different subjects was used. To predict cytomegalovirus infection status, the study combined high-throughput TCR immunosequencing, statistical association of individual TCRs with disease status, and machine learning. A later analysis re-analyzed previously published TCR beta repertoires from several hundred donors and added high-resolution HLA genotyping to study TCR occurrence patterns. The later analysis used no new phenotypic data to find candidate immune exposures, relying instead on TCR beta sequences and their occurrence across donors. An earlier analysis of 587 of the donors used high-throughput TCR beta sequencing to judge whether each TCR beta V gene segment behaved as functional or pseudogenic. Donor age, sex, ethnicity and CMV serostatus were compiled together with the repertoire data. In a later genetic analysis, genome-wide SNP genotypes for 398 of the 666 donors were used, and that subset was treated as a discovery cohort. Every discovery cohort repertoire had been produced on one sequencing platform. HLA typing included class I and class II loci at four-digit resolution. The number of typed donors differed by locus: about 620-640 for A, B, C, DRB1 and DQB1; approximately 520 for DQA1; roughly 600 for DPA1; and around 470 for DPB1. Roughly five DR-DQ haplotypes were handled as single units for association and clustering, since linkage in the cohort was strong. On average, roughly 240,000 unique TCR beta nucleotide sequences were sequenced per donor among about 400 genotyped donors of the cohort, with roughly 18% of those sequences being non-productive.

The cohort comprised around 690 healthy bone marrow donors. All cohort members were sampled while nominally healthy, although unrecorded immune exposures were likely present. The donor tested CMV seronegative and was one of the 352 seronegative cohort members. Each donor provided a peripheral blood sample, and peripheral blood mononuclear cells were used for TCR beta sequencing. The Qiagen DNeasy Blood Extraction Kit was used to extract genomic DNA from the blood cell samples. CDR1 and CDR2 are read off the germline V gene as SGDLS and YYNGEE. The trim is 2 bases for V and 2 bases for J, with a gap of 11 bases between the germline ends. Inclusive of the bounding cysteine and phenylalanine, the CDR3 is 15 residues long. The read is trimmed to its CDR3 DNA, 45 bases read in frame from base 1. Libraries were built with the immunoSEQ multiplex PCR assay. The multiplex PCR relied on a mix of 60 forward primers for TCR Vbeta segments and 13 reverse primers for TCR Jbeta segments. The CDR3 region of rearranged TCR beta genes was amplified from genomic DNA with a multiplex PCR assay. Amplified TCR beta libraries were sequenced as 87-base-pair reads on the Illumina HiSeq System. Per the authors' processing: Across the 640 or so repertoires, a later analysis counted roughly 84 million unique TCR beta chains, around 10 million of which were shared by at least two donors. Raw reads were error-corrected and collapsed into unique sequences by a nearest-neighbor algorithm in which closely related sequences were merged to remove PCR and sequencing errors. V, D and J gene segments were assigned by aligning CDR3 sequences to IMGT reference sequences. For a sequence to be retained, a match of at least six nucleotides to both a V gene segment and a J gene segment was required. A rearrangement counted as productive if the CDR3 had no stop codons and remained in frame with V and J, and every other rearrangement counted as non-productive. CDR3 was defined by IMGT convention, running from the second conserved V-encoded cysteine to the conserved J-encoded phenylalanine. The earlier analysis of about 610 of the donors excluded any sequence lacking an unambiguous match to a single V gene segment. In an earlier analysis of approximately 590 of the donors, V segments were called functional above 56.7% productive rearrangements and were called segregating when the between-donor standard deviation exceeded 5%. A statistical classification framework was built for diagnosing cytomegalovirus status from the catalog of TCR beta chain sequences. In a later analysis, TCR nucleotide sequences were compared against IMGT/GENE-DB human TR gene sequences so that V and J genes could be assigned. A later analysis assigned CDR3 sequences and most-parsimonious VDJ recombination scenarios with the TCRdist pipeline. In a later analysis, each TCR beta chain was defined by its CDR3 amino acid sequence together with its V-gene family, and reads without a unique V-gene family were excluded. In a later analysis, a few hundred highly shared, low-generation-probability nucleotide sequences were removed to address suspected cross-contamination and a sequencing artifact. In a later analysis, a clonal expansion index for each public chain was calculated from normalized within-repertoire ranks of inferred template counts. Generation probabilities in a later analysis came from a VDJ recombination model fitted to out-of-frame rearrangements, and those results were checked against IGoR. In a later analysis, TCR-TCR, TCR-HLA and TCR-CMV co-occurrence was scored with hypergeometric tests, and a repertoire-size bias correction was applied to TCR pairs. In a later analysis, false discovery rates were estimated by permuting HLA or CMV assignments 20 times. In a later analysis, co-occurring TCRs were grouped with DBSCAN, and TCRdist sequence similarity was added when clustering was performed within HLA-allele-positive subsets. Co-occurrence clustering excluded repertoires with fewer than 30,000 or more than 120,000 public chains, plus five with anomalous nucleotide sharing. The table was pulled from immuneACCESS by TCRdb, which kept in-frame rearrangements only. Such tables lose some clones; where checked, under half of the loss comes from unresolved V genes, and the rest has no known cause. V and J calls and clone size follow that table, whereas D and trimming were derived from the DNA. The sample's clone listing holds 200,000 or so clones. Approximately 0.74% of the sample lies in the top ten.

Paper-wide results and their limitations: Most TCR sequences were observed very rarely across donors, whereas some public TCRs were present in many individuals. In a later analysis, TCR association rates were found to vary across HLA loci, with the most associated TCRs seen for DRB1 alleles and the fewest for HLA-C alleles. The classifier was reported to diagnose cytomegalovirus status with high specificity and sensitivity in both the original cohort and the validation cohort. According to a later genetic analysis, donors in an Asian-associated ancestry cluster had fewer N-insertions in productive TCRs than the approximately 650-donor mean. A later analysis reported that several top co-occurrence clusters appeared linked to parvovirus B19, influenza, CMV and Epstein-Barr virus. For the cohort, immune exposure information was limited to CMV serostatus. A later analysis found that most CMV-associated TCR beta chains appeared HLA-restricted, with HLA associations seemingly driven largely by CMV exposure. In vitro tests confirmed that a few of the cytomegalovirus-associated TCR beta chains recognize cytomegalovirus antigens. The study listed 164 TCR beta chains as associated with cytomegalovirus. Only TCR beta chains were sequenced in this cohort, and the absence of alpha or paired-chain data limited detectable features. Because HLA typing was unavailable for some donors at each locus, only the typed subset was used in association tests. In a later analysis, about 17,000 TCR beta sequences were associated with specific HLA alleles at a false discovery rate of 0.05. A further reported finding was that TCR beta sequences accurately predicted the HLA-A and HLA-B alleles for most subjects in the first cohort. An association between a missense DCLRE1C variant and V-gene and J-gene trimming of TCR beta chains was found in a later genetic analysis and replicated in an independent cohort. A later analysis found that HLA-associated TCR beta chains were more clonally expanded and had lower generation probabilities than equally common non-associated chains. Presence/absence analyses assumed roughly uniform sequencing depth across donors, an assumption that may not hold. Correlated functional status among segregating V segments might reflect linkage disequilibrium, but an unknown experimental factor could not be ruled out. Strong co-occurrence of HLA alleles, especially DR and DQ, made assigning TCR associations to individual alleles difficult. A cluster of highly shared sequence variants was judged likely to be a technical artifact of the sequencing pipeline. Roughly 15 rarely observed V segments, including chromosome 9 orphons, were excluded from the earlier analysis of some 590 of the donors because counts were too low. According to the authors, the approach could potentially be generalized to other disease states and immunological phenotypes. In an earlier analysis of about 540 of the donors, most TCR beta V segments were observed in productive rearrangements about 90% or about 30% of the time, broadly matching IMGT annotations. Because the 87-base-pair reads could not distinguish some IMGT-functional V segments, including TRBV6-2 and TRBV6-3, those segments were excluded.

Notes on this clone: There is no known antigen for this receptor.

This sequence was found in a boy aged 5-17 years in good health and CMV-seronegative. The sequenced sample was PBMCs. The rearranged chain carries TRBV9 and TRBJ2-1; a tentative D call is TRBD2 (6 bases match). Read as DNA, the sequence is TGTGCCAGCAGCGTTGTAGCGGACACCTACAATGAGCAGTTCTTC. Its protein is CASSVVADTYNEQFF.